This T cell receptor (beta chain) originates from a study of low-dose radiotherapy and immunotherapy resistance in tumors (dated 2022 in TCRdb). Concerning the study at large: Cohort 1 received 0.5 Gy per fraction every 2 weeks, with a prescribed total PTV dose of 6.5 Gy. Cyclophosphamide 200 mg/m2 was administered intravenously every two weeks, one day before each radiation and immunotherapy administration. Patients were given nivolumab as a 240 mg flat dose every two weeks and ipilimumab at 1 mg/kg every six weeks, with both drugs delivered intravenously. In Cohort 2, 1 Gy per fraction was delivered every two weeks, for a total of 13 Gy over 26 weeks. No randomization into treatment groups was done for the people taking part in the trial. The translational analysis covered eight patients: three from the first dose cohort and the first five from the second dose cohort. Starting on cycle 1 day 1, patients took 300 mg of aspirin by mouth once daily for four cycles.

This clonotype occurred once. There is no known antigen for this receptor. There are no base qualities to consult, and no much larger clone falls within one base. On its own, one read is weak support. These reads were obtained on an Illumina HiSeq 2500. First-strand cDNA was synthesized with Superscript III and a set of TRAV- and TRBV-specific primers, covering both TCRalpha and TCRbeta chains. TCRs were amplified for 15 to 20 PCR cycles with Phusion, using a constant-region primer paired with the adapter attached to the V primers. The MessageAmp II aRNA Amplification Kit was used to amplify the isolated mRNA, with in vitro transcription run for over 15 hours at 37 degrees C. mRNA for TCR sequencing was isolated with the Dynabeads mRNA DIRECT Purification Kit. Indexed Illumina adapters were added in a second Phusion PCR of around 23 cycles, and the PCR products were purified with AMPure XP beads. In the authors' own workflow: Using custom Perl scripts, TCR sequences encoding the same protein were pooled, out-of-frame sequences were removed, and the abundance of each clonotype was computed. TCR sequences supported by only a single read were excluded from analysis. Repertoire metrics included Shannon entropy, Gini index, clonality, richness, and frequency of TCRs shared between repertoires. Using fastp trimming at Q25 and MiXCR clonotype assembly, TCRdb reanalyzed the public sequencing data and kept in-frame beta chains. Duplicate CDR3 protein sequences are folded into a single record with the most common DNA and genes. These V and J calls derive from TCRdb rather than the authors' analysis. The sample table lists 59,000 or so distinct CDR3 sequences, roughly 29% of them with a count of one. Under 7% of the sample is held by the ten biggest clonotypes.

The sample's time point label, in plain terms: before trial treatment. The donors came from RACIN, which was a single-arm phase I dose-escalation trial that paired nivolumab and ipilimumab with aspirin, low-dose cyclophosphamide and low-dose radiotherapy. Patients with advanced, TIL-negative solid tumors were considered eligible. In the germline V gene, CDR1 corresponds to SGHRS and CDR2 to YFSETQ. Cut back by 0 bases and 0 bases, the V and J ends lie 10 bases apart. The CDR3 holds 16 amino acids from the cysteine to the phenylalanine. Only CDR3 DNA remains: 48 bases, in frame from the first base. Sequences were derived from PBMCs, sampled before treatment. The receptor comes from a male donor with rectosigmoid adenocarcinoma. The rearrangement combines TRBV5-1 with TRBJ1-3, with no reliable assignment of the D segment. The bases read TGCGCCAGCAGCTTGGCCGAGTCTCGCTCTGGAAACACCATATATTTT. It encodes CASSLAESRSGNTIYF.